Following are 13 T cell receptor beta chains from one sample sequenced in a study of shared clonotypes between healthy human individuals. Libraries were prepared by immunoSEQ multiplex PCR; TCRdb keeps only in-frame clonotypes and omits some of them. Of roughly 2,300,000 clones listed, about nine tenths are singletons. Material for sequencing was naive CD4+ T cells from PBMCs. The subset here: CD45RA+ positively selected. The receptor set was obtained from a man younger than 35 in good health. Some clones in this sample may be carry-over from other donors' samples.

About this clone: The same CDR3 can be traced to other DNA sequences in this sample. The chain has TRBV7-9 and TRBJ2-1; possible D gene TRBD2, 6 bases. Germline lookup yields CDR1 SEHNR and CDR2 FQNEAQ (reference sequence). CDR3 length: 14 amino acids. Trimming cost V 5 bases and J 7 bases, with 15 bases left between them. DNA of the CDR3: TGTGCCAGCAGCCCGACTAGTTTAAGGAATGAGCAGTTCTTC. Residues: CASSPTSLRNEQFF.

CDR3 in amino acids: CASRLDRNSYEQYF. CDR3 nucleotides: TGTGCCAGCAGATTAGACAGGAATAGCTACGAGCAGTACTTC. The gene calls are TRBV6-5 and TRBJ2-7; a weak D match, TRBD1 (6 bases). This CDR3 has 14 amino acids. Germline CDR1 is MNHEY and CDR2 is SVGAGI. V lost 6 bases and J lost 3, with 15 bases in between.

J is TRBJ1-2 and V is TRBV2; D not resolved. The CDR3 has 15 amino acids. Trimming stripped 0 bases from V and 5 bases from J, with 13 bases between. Germline-derived CDR1 and CDR2 are SNHLY and FYNNEI. DNA of the CDR3: TGTGCCAGCAGTGAAGCCCCAAGCGTCGAATATGGCTACACCTTC. Protein product: CASSEAPSVEYGYTF.

The chain recombines TRBV19 with TRBJ2-7; 8 bases are shared with TRBD2. This CDR3 has 15 amino acids. CDR1 and CDR2 from the germline V gene are LNHDA and SQIVND (reference sequence). Germline trimming cut 3 bases from V and 1 base from J; bases unmatched to any gene: 5. This CDR3 reads CASSIGTSGSYEQYF. CDR3 bases: TGTGCCAGTAGTATTGGCACTAGCGGTTCCTACGAGCAGTACTTC. The full variable domain, with the rest looked up from reference TRBV19 and TRBJ2-7, is DGGITQSPKYLFRKEGQNVTLSCEQNLNHDAMYWYRQDPGQGLRLIYYSQIVNDFQKGDIAEGYSVSREKKESFPLTVTSAQKNPTAFYLCASSIGTSGSYEQYFGPGTRLTVT.

This clone was seen more than once but under ten times. Other nucleotide sequences from this sample produce the same CDR3. This rearrangement joins TRBV2 to TRBJ2-7; TRBD2 matches at 12 bases. CDR1 SNHLY and CDR2 FYNNEI come from the germline V gene. This CDR3 comprises 14 residues. The J segment lost 0 bases and the V segment lost 6 bases, leaving 0 bases of the junction unmatched. CDR3 sequence: CASRTSGSSYEQYF. In DNA form, the CDR3 reads TGTGCCAGCAGGACTAGCGGGAGCTCCTACGAGCAGTACTTC.

This rearrangement joins TRBV27 to TRBJ2-7, with 10 bases identical to TRBD1. The V and J ends lost 2 bases and 9 bases, in that order; junction bases with no gene match: 13. In germline, CDR1 is MNHEY, CDR2 SMNVEV (reference sequence). The length of the CDR3 is 16 residues. The CDR3 coding sequence is TGTGCCAGCAGTTTACTTCCGACAGGGGGCAATCTGGGGCAGTACTTC. Translating gives CASSLLPTGGNLGQYF.

The J gene is TRBJ1-1, the V gene TRBV18; 10 nucleotides align to TRBD1. V trimming: 5 bases; J trimming: 7 bases; junction bases outside the gene matches: 4. CDR1 and CDR2 (germline): KGHSH, LQKENI. The CDR3 contains 13 residues. CDR3 protein: CASSSDRGGEAFF. The CDR3 DNA follows: TGTGCCAGCTCATCGGACAGGGGGGGTGAAGCTTTCTTT.

This clone has only one observation. This rearrangement joins TRBV4-1 to TRBJ2-3; 11 nucleotides line up with TRBD2. Germline V gene lookup returns CDR1 MGHRA and CDR2 YSYEKL. The CDR3 is made up of 16 amino acids. The V segment lost 4 bases and the J segment 3 bases; nucleotides outside the gene matches: 6. This chain's CDR3 is CASSLRLAGKTDTQYF. The CDR3 coding sequence is TGCGCCAGCAGCCTCCGACTAGCGGGAAAGACAGATACGCAGTATTTT.

The DNA of the CDR3 is TGTGCCAGCAGCTTACAGGGGCCGGTGGGAGAGACCCAGTACTTC. This translates into CASSLQGPVGETQYF. The V gene is TRBV7-3, the J gene TRBJ2-5, with D perhaps matching TRBD1 (6 bases). Germline V lookup: CDR1 SGHTA, CDR2 FQGTGA. CDR3 length: 15 amino acids. V dropped 2 bases and J dropped 4 bases, with 14 bases sitting between them.

The V call is TRBV6-5, the J call TRBJ1-2; D remains unclear. V was cut by 2 bases and J by 0 bases, with 10 bases left in between. In germline, CDR1 is MNHEY, CDR2 SVGAGI. The CDR3 loop spans 15 amino acids. CDR3 nucleotides: TGTGCCAGCAGTTACCGAGGGCGGGCTAACTATGGCTACACCTTC. This codes for CASSYRGRANYGYTF.

This clone was detected only once. The V and J genes are TRBV18 and TRBJ2-5; possible D gene TRBD1, 6 bases. Trimming left V 3 bases short and J 1 base short, with 9 bases between. In germline, CDR1 is KGHSH, CDR2 LQKENI. CDR3 length equals 14 residues. The CDR3 DNA sequence: TGTGCCAGCTCACCTCGGACAGTCCAAGAGACCCAGTACTTC. Protein product: CASSPRTVQETQYF.

This rearrangement joins TRBV6-5 to TRBJ2-7; 10 bases line up with TRBD2. The germline gives CDR1 MNHEY, CDR2 SVGAGI. V lost 5 bases to trimming and J lost 3 bases; unmatched junction nucleotides: 4. The CDR3 consists of 14 residues. Written as DNA, the CDR3 is TGTGCCAGCAGTCTCAGACTAGCGGGCTACGAGCAGTACTTC. This translates into CASSLRLAGYEQYF.

The chain recombines TRBV28 with TRBJ2-4; D gene unclear. Between the trimmed V and J ends, which lost 6 bases and 7 bases, there was a span of 7 bases. CDR1 is MDHEN, CDR2 SYDVKM, per germline. CDR3 size: 11 residues. The CDR3 DNA sequence: TGTGCCAGCAGACTGATGAACATTCAGTACTTC. This sequence encodes CASRLMNIQYF.